The 25 T cell receptor beta chains below all came from one sample that was sequenced in a study of blood T cell repertoires in COVID-19. Measured with immunoSEQ multiplex PCR; TCRdb has only the in-frame clones, and not every one. The repertoire consists of some 140,000 clones, with about 88% occurring once and the leading ten covering about 18%. The specimen sequenced was peripheral blood. Receptors originate from a woman of 80 years or more with acute or convalescent COVID-19.

This rearrangement joins TRBV4-3 to TRBJ2-7; D perhaps matches TRBD2 (6 bases). Germline CDR1 reads LGHNA; CDR2 reads YSLEER. V gave up 3 bases and J gave up 6 bases, with 18 bases separating them. The CDR3 totals 15 residues. This CDR3 reads CASSQVWEESSEQYF. CDR3 nucleotides: TGCGCCAGCAGCCAGGTCTGGGAGGAATCCAGCGAGCAGTACTTC.

This chain uses TRBV19 with TRBJ2-1; 7 bases are shared with TRBD1. V shed 4 bases, J shed 0 bases, and the junction held 12 bases outside the gene matches. The V gene's germline CDR1 is LNHDA and CDR2 SQIVND (reference sequence). The CDR3 has 18 amino acids. CDR3 coding DNA: TGTGCCAGTAGTAGATTCCCGGGACAGCAAAGCTCCTACAATGAGCAGTTCTTC. Translating it yields CASSRFPGQQSSYNEQFF. The whole variable domain, filled in from reference TRBV19 and TRBJ2-1, reads DGGITQSPKYLFRKEGQNVTLSCEQNLNHDAMYWYRQDPGQGLRLIYYSQIVNDFQKGDIAEGYSVSREKKESFPLTVTSAQKNPTAFYLCASSRFPGQQSSYNEQFFGPGTRLTVL.

The genes are TRBV2 and TRBJ1-1; maybe TRBD1 (6 bases). This CDR3 region has 15 residues. Germline V gene lookup returns CDR1 SNHLY and CDR2 FYNNEI. Trimming removed 5 bases at V and 4 bases at J, with 17 bases between. The CDR3 nucleotides read TGTGCCAGCAGTCCCCGGCAGGGGATTGGCACTGAAGCTTTCTTT. It specifies CASSPRQGIGTEAFF.

This chain connects TRBV20-1 to TRBJ1-1, with a tentative D call TRBD1 (5 bases). Germline CDR1 is DFQATT and CDR2 is SNEGSKA (reference sequence). The ends were cut back, 2 bases at V and 6 bases at J, with 7 bases in the middle. The CDR3 totals 11 residues. CDR3: CSARQGPEAFF. The CDR3 bases are TGCAGTGCTAGACAGGGTCCTGAAGCTTTCTTT.

J is TRBJ2-5 and V is TRBV3-1 (or the pseudogene TRBV3-2); 10 positions agree with TRBD2. Germline V gene data show CDR1 as LGHDT and CDR2 as YNNKEL (reference sequence). CDR3 length equals 15 residues. Germline trimming cut 3 bases from V and 1 base from J; bases unmatched to any gene: 2. This CDR3 is CASSQRTSGQETQYF. For the CDR3, the DNA is TGTGCCAGCAGCCAGAGGACTAGCGGCCAAGAGACCCAGTACTTC.

The chain combines TRBV5-1 with TRBJ1-5, with no clear D. With 0 bases removed from V and 1 base from J, the gap between germline ends came to 8 bases. CDR1 SGHRS and CDR2 YFSETQ come from the germline V gene. This CDR3 is built from 15 residues. The CDR3 DNA reads TGCGCCAGCAGCTTGGAATCAGGCAGCAATCAGCCCCAGCATTTT. It encodes CASSLESGSNQPQHF.

The gene calls are TRBV6-6 and TRBJ2-7; no definite D call. The CDR3 has 13 residues. V was clipped by 1 base and J by 4 bases, with 8 bases between them. The V gene's germline CDR1 is MNHNY and CDR2 SVGAGI (reference sequence). DNA of the CDR3: TGTGCCAGCAGTTACTTAACTATGTACGAGCAGTACTTC. Translation gives CASSYLTMYEQYF.

This chain joins TRBV30 and TRBJ1-6; D gene ambiguous. Germline assignment: CDR1 GTSNPN and CDR2 SVGIG (reference sequence). The ends were cut back, 5 bases at V and 7 bases at J, with 12 bases in the middle. This CDR3 is built from 13 residues. Here the CDR3 DNA reads TGTGCCTGGTCCAGGTCCTCCAATTCACCCCTCCACTTT. It translates to CAWSRSSNSPLHF.

The chain has TRBV4-1 and TRBJ2-2; D not resolved. The germline V gene has CDR1 MGHRA and CDR2 YSYEKL. The CDR3 is 14 amino acids. V lost 1 base to trimming and J lost 1 base, with 4 bases between them. The chain's CDR3 is CASSQVQNTGELFF. In DNA, the CDR3 is TGCGCCAGCAGCCAAGTACAGAACACCGGGGAGCTGTTTTTT.

This clone was counted a few times. The chain joins TRBV5-1 to TRBJ2-3; TRBD1 matches 10 bases. Germline V gene lookup returns CDR1 SGHRS and CDR2 YFSETQ. With 3 bases clipped from V and 3 bases from J, the junction kept 7 bases outside the gene matches. The CDR3 consists of 16 residues. The CDR3 region is CASSWVGTGETDTQYF. CDR3 in DNA: TGCGCCAGCAGCTGGGTCGGGACAGGGGAGACAGATACGCAGTATTTT. The complete variable domain, with remaining parts taken from reference TRBV5-1 and TRBJ2-3, reads KAGVTQTPRYLIKTRGQQVTLSCSPISGHRSVSWYQQTPGQGLQFLFEYFSETQRNKGNFPGRFSGRQFSNSRSEMNVSTLELGDSALYLCASSWVGTGETDTQYFGPGTRLTVL.

J is TRBJ2-3 and V is TRBV7-6, with TRBD2 matching over 11 bases. Trimming removed 6 bases from V and 3 bases from J; junction bases left unmatched: 5. The germline V gene has CDR1 SGHVS and CDR2 FNYEAQ. CDR3 length: 15 residues. The CDR3 coding sequence is TGTGCCAGCAGGTTACTAGCGGGAGTGACAGATACGCAGTATTTT. Translation: CASRLLAGVTDTQYF.

In DNA, the CDR3 is TGCGCCAGCAGCCCCGCCCGGGACAGGGGGCAGAATGAAAAACTGTTTTTT. Translation gives CASSPARDRGQNEKLFF. This chain connects TRBV4-1 to TRBJ1-4, with 12 bases lining up with TRBD1. The CDR3 is 17 amino acids. The trim removed 4 bases at V and 5 bases at J, leaving 8 bases unmatched. Germline V gives CDR1 MGHRA, CDR2 YSYEKL.

V usage is TRBV30 and J usage is TRBJ1-1; D is undetermined. The CDR3 length is 13 residues. V lost 4 bases and J 7 bases, leaving 16 bases between the germline ends. CDR1 and CDR2 from the germline V gene are GTSNPN and SVGIG (reference sequence). The CDR3 loop is CAWKTKGGIEAFF. The CDR3 DNA is TGTGCCTGGAAGACTAAAGGAGGGATTGAAGCTTTCTTT.

J is TRBJ2-2 and V is TRBV7-2; D call uncertain. Deletions cut 4 bases from V and 4 bases from J, with 10 bases between. CDR1 and CDR2 from the germline V gene are SGHTA and FQGNSA. The CDR3 consists of 14 residues. The CDR3 reads CASSYDTGTGELFF. The CDR3 nucleotides read TGTGCCAGCAGCTACGATACGGGCACCGGGGAGCTGTTTTTT.

The V gene is TRBV6-2 or TRBV6-3, the J gene TRBJ2-5; 13 nucleotides agree with TRBD2. Looked up from germline, CDR1 is MNHEY and CDR2 is SVGEGT. The CDR3 is made up of 16 amino acids. V gave up 5 bases and J gave up 3 bases; unmatched junction bases: 6. The CDR3 region is CASSRGLAGVEETQYF. The CDR3 region has the DNA TGTGCCAGCAGTCGTGGACTAGCGGGAGTAGAAGAGACCCAGTACTTC.

The rearrangement links TRBV7-8 to TRBJ2-4; TRBD2 matches 7 bases. The germline V gene encodes CDR1 SGHVS and CDR2 FQNEAQ. CDR3 length equals 17 residues. The V segment lost 5 bases and the J segment 4 bases; nucleotides outside the gene matches: 14. This CDR3 is CASSPGTTVRTKNIQYF. The CDR3 nucleotides are TGTGCCAGCAGCCCTGGGACTACCGTCAGGACAAAAAACATTCAGTACTTC. The full variable domain, completed using reference TRBV7-8 and TRBJ2-4, is GAGVSQSPRYKVAKRGQDVALRCDPISGHVSLFWYQQALGQGPEFLTYFQNEAQLDKSGLPSDRFFAERPEGSVSTLKIQRTQQEDSAVYLCASSPGTTVRTKNIQYFGAGTRLSVL.

The chain uses TRBV7-2 and TRBJ2-5, with TRBD2 identical over 7 bases. With 0 bases clipped from V and 7 bases from J, the junction kept 5 bases outside the gene matches. In germline, CDR1 is SGHTA, CDR2 FQGNSA. The CDR3 has 14 residues. CDR3 coding DNA: TGTGCCAGCAGCTTAGCGGGAGGGCCGGGGACCCAGTACTTC. Translation: CASSLAGGPGTQYF.

The chain carries TRBV19 and TRBJ2-7; 9 bases are a match to TRBD2. CDR1 LNHDA and CDR2 SQIVND come from the germline V gene (reference sequence). The CDR3 spans 14 residues. V dropped 5 bases and J dropped 3; count of bases not matched to a gene: 5. The chain's CDR3 is CASSPRTSDYEQYF. Here the CDR3 DNA reads TGTGCCAGTAGTCCTAGGACTAGCGACTACGAGCAGTACTTC.

This sequence joins TRBV7-9 and TRBJ1-3, with 7 bases fitting TRBD1. Germline CDR1 SEHNR, CDR2 FQNEAQ (reference sequence). CDR3 size: 15 residues. J was trimmed by 4 bases and V by 5 bases; bases with no gene match: 8. Here the CDR3 DNA reads TGTGCCAGCAGCCTCCCAGGGACAGCGGGAAACACCATATATTTT. Translation gives CASSLPGTAGNTIYF. Filled out from reference TRBV7-9 and TRBJ1-3, the complete variable domain reads DTGVSQNPRHKITKRGQNVTFRCDPISEHNRLYWYRQTLGQGPEFLTYFQNEAQLEKSRLLSDRFSAERPKGSFSTLEIQRTEQGDSAMYLCASSLPGTAGNTIYFGEGSWLTVV.

The chain joins TRBV30 to TRBJ1-2, with D maybe TRBD1 (6 bases). Germline V gene lookup returns CDR1 GTSNPN and CDR2 SVGIG (reference sequence). The CDR3 covers 13 residues. V lost 2 bases and J 4 bases, leaving 11 bases between the germline ends. CDR3: CAWSSQGPYGYTF. The CDR3 DNA reads TGTGCCTGGAGTTCACAGGGCCCCTATGGCTACACCTTC.

The rearrangement links TRBV7-2 to TRBJ2-1, with 11 positions matching TRBD2. Trimming at V came to 5 bases and at J to 5 bases, leaving 5 bases not matched to a gene. The germline V gene has CDR1 SGHTA and CDR2 FQGNSA. This CDR3 comprises 15 residues. The CDR3 is CASSPSGLADNEQFF. CDR3 coding DNA: TGTGCCAGCAGCCCATCGGGACTAGCGGACAATGAGCAGTTCTTC.

The chain uses TRBV18 and TRBJ1-3, with 7 bases that match TRBD1. In germline, CDR1 is KGHSH, CDR2 LQKENI. This CDR3 has 15 amino acids. The J segment lost 7 bases and the V segment lost 2 bases, leaving 8 bases of the junction unmatched. The CDR3 nucleotides read TGTGCCAGCTCACCAATCTCGACAGGGCAGAACACCATATATTTT. Its translation: CASSPISTGQNTIYF. The full variable domain, in which reference TRBV18 and TRBJ1-3 provide the parts outside the CDR3, is NAGVMQNPRHLVRRRGQEARLRCSPMKGHSHVYWYRQLPEEGLKFMVYLQKENIIDESGMPKERFSAEFPKEGPSILRIQQVVRGDSAAYFCASSPISTGQNTIYFGEGSWLTVV.

The chain couples TRBV18 to TRBJ2-1, with TRBD1 matching over 8 bases. J was trimmed by 5 bases and V by 0 bases; bases with no gene match: 3. CDR3 size: 15 residues. CDR1 is KGHSH, CDR2 LQKENI, per germline. CDR3 sequence: CASSPPGTGNNEQFF. The CDR3 DNA reads as TGTGCCAGCTCACCACCTGGGACAGGTAACAATGAGCAGTTCTTC.

This rearrangement joins TRBV5-1 to TRBJ2-1, with D possibly being TRBD2 (6 bases). Trimming shortened V by 1 base and J by 2 bases, and 13 bases separated the two germline ends. Germline CDR1 and CDR2: SGHRS and YFSETQ. This CDR3 has 16 amino acids. The CDR3 coding sequence is TGCGCCAGCAGCTTGCGGACTACCCCGACCTACAATGAGCAGTTCTTC. Its translation is CASSLRTTPTYNEQFF. Drawing the rest from reference TRBV5-1 and TRBJ2-1, the complete variable domain is KAGVTQTPRYLIKTRGQQVTLSCSPISGHRSVSWYQQTPGQGLQFLFEYFSETQRNKGNFPGRFSGRQFSNSRSEMNVSTLELGDSALYLCASSLRTTPTYNEQFFGPGTRLTVL.

This clone was detected a few times. The chain is built from TRBV19 and TRBJ2-7, with D unresolved. The length of the CDR3 is 13 residues. Germline-derived CDR1 and CDR2 are LNHDA and SQIVND (reference sequence). The V gene lost 5 bases and the J gene lost 3 bases, with 11 bases spanning the gap. The CDR3 sequence is CASSGQLNYEQYF. In nucleotides, the CDR3 is TGTGCCAGTAGTGGGCAGCTAAACTACGAGCAGTACTTC.